Following are 3 T cell receptor beta chains from one sample sequenced in a study of T cells in Graves' hyperthyroidism and ophthalmopathy. Regions amplified from RNA transcripts were the TCR beta CDR3 regions. The HTBI primer set served for first-round RT-PCR of the TCR CDR3. TCRdb called the multiplex PCR reads again in MiXCR, with one record for every CDR3 protein. The table lists approximately 380,000 distinct CDR3 sequences, approximately 17% of them singletons. Material for sequencing was blood. The receptor source for this set is a man between 18 and 35 years old with Graves' ophthalmopathy.

The rearrangement joins TRBV28 to TRBJ1-6, with TRBD1 matching over 7 bases. Germline loops: CDR1 MDHEN, CDR2 SYDVKM. The CDR3 covers 15 residues. V lost 2 bases to trimming and J lost 9 bases; unmatched junction nucleotides: 7. The DNA for the CDR3 is TGTGCCAGCAGTTTACCCCTGACAGGGAGTTCACCCCTCCACTTT. This codes for CASSLPLTGSSPLHF. Variable domain in full (rest from reference TRBV28 and TRBJ1-6): DVKVTQSSRYLVKRTGEKVFLECVQDMDHENMFWYRQDPGLGLRLIYFSYDVKMKEKGDIPEGYSVSREKKERFSLILESASTNQTSMYLCASSLPLTGSSPLHFGNGTRLTVT.

Worth noting for this clonotype: This sequence may be a read error, since a much larger clone differs from it by one base. CDR3 region: CATSDDSSYGYTF. Here the CDR3 DNA reads TGTGCCACCAGTGACGACAGTAGCTATGGCTACACCTTC. The chain is built from TRBV24-1 and TRBJ1-2; possible D gene TRBD1, 5 bases. This CDR3 spans 13 amino acids. Between the trimmed V and J ends, which lost 4 bases and 4 bases, there was a span of 9 bases. The germline V gene encodes CDR1 KGHDR and CDR2 SFDVKD.

This clonotype appeared a few times. CDR3 nucleotides: TGCAGTGCCCAAAGAGGGAAGCGAGATACGCAGTATTTT. Translating gives CSAQRGKRDTQYF. The genes are TRBV20-1 and TRBJ2-3; weak D call: TRBD2 (5 bases). The V end was cut by 6 bases, the J end by 5 bases, with 15 bases between. This CDR3 contains 13 residues. Germline CDR1 DFQATT, CDR2 SNEGSKA (reference sequence).